The 15 T cell receptor beta chains below were found in one sample sequenced in a study of OX40 agonist ivuxolimab in advanced cancers. Method: immunoSEQ multiplex PCR; TCRdb's copy keeps in-frame clones and lacks some. The table includes 55,000 to 85,000 clones, 86% detected once. The material was CD4+ or CD8+ T cells sorted from blood, obtained in a trial of the OX40 agonist ivuxolimab. The receptors were sampled from an adult with an advanced solid tumor such as melanoma, head and neck, liver or kidney cancer.

The chain couples TRBV2 to TRBJ2-5; a possible D gene is TRBD1 (5 bases). The better agreement between TRBJ2-7 and the DNA end casts doubt on the J call. Germline V gives CDR1 SNHLY, CDR2 FYNNEI. The CDR3 length is 13 residues. The CDR3 region has the DNA TGTGCCAGCACAACGGACACCTTATACGAGCAGTACTTC. This sequence encodes CASTTDTLYEQYF.

The chain carries TRBV29-1 and TRBJ1-1; 7 bases align to TRBD1. The length of the CDR3 is 12 residues. The germline V gene has CDR1 SQVTM and CDR2 ANQGSEA. The junction had 4 bases not matched to a gene; V was cut back by 6 bases and J by 3 bases. In nucleotides, the CDR3 is TGCAGCGTGCGAGGGGGCCACACTGAAGCTTTCTTT. This sequence encodes CSVRGGHTEAFF.

The chain has TRBV27 and TRBJ2-6, with TRBD2 as a possible D gene (5 bases). Germline V gene data show CDR1 as MNHEY and CDR2 as SMNVEV (reference sequence). Trimming stripped 7 bases from V and 1 base from J, with 14 bases between. The CDR3 spans 16 residues. CDR3: CASTSRGLSGANVLTF. CDR3 in DNA: TGTGCCAGCACTTCCCGGGGTTTGTCTGGGGCCAACGTCCTGACTTTC.

This chain links TRBV5-1 with TRBJ1-2; perhaps TRBD1 as D (6 bases). Trimming shortened V by 5 bases and J by 8 bases, and 19 bases separated the two germline ends. Germline CDR1 is SGHRS and CDR2 is YFSETQ. The CDR3 extends over 14 amino acids. The CDR3 coding sequence is TGCGCCAGCAGTTCTAACTCAGGGGCAGGAGGCTACACCTTC. It codes for CASSSNSGAGGYTF.

The CDR3 protein is CASSSLRTGYTEAFF. The CDR3 DNA reads as TGTGCCAGTTCTAGCCTCCGGACAGGGTACACTGAAGCTTTCTTT. The V call is TRBV11-2, the J call TRBJ1-1, with 8 bases that match TRBD1. With V trimmed by 9 bases and J by 3 bases, 12 bases remained unmatched. Germline CDR1 reads SGHAT; CDR2 reads FQNNGV. The CDR3 consists of 15 residues.

The chain uses TRBV10-1 and TRBJ2-2; D is possibly TRBD1 or TRBD2 (6 bases each). Trimming removed 3 bases from V and 5 bases from J, with 13 bases in between. CDR1 WNHNN and CDR2 SYGVQD come from the germline V gene (reference sequence). The CDR3 runs to 15 residues. CDR3 sequence reads: CASSDRGPPTGELFF. In DNA form, the CDR3 reads TGCGCCAGCAGTGATCGGGGGCCTCCGACCGGGGAGCTGTTTTTT.

This chain joins TRBV6-1 and TRBJ1-2, with 8 bases that match TRBD1. Germline V CDR1 and CDR2: MNHNS, SASEGT. V dropped 5 bases and J dropped 4; count of bases not matched to a gene: 6. This CDR3 contains 14 residues. Written as DNA, the CDR3 is TGTGCCAGCAGTCAGGGACAGGCTTTCTATGGCTACACCTTC. It specifies CASSQGQAFYGYTF.

The chain is built from TRBV28 and TRBJ1-3; D not resolved. V was clipped by 5 bases and J by 4 bases, with 18 bases between them. CDR1 and CDR2 from the germline V gene are MDHEN and SYDVKM. The length of the CDR3 is 16 residues. The CDR3 loop reads CASSNIIAQAGNTIYF. DNA of the CDR3: TGTGCCAGCAGTAACATTATTGCTCAGGCAGGAAACACCATATATTTT.

V gene TRBV5-5 combines with J gene TRBJ1-6; 8 nucleotides agree with TRBD1. V shed 4 bases, J shed 6 bases, and the junction held 9 bases outside the gene matches. This CDR3 region has 16 residues. Germline lookup yields CDR1 SGHKS and CDR2 YYEKEE (reference sequence). CDR3: CASSSTQGAGNSPLHF. CDR3 sequence (DNA): TGTGCCAGCAGCAGCACTCAGGGGGCTGGTAATTCACCCCTCCACTTT.

V is TRBV13 and J is TRBJ2-7, with D hard to call. Germline values: CDR1 PRHDT, CDR2 FYEKMQ (reference sequence). Trimming removed 8 bases at V and 3 bases at J, with 14 bases between. This CDR3 contains 13 residues. CDR3 sequence: CASSPPFGYEQYF. The CDR3 DNA sequence: TGTGCCAGCTCACCCCCGTTTGGCTACGAGCAGTACTTC.

The chain recombines TRBV25-1 with TRBJ2-3; 7 bases match TRBD1. V lost 4 bases to trimming and J lost 3 bases; unmatched junction nucleotides: 1. Per germline, CDR1 MGHDK and CDR2 SYGVNS. This CDR3 has 13 residues. The CDR3 bases are TGTGCCAGCAGTGGACAGGGTACAGATACGCAGTATTTT. Its translation: CASSGQGTDTQYF. Full variable domain (missing parts from reference TRBV25-1 and TRBJ2-3): EADIYQTPRYLVIGTGKKITLECSQTMGHDKMYWYQQDPGMELHLIHYSYGVNSTEKGDLSSESTVSRIRTEHFPLTLESARPSHTSQYLCASSGQGTDTQYFGPGTRLTVL.

This clone came up a few times. This chain uses TRBV30 with TRBJ2-2; 7 bases align to TRBD1. The CDR3 spans 13 residues. The germline V gene has CDR1 GTSNPN and CDR2 SVGIG (reference sequence). V shed 8 bases, J shed 6 bases, and the junction held 9 bases outside the gene matches. The DNA of the CDR3 is TGTGCCGGCCAGGGACAGTACTCCGGGGAGCTGTTTTTT. Its translation: CAGQGQYSGELFF. Looking up the rest from reference TRBV30 and TRBJ2-2 gives the full variable domain: SQTIHQWPATLVQPVGSPLSLECTVEGTSNPNLYWYRQAAGRGLQLLFYSVGIGQISSEVPQNLSASRPQDRQFILSSKKLLLSDSGFYLCAGQGQYSGELFFGEGSRLTVL.

Points on this clone: Sequence at one end of the junction differs from germline and may be a read error. This chain links TRBV11-2 with TRBJ1-1; TRBD1 agrees at 7 bases. Germline values: CDR1 SGHAT, CDR2 FQNNGV. The CDR3 is 16 amino acids. CDR3 region: CASSIDRAVLSTEAFF. The CDR3 nucleotides are TGTGCCAGCAGCATAGACAGGGCGGTACTTAGCACTGAAGCTTTCTTT.

The chain carries TRBV28 and TRBJ1-1; D is ambiguous. Trimming took 5 bases from V and 4 from J, leaving 17 bases between them. The CDR3 covers 15 residues. Per the germline V gene, CDR1 is MDHEN and CDR2 is SYDVKM. The CDR3 DNA reads as TGTGCCAGCAGTCCACGAAAAGTTAGGGTCACTGAAGCTTTCTTT. Translated: CASSPRKVRVTEAFF.

The chain uses TRBV19 and TRBJ1-4; 7 bases match TRBD1. J gave up 1 base and V 4 bases, and 0 bases lay outside the gene matches. From germline, CDR1 is LNHDA and CDR2 SQIVND (reference sequence). CDR3 length: 14 residues. CDR3 nucleotides: TGTGCCAGTAGTACAGGGGGAACTAATGAAAAACTGTTTTTT. Translating it yields CASSTGGTNEKLFF. The full variable domain, rest sourced from reference TRBV19 and TRBJ1-4, is DGGITQSPKYLFRKEGQNVTLSCEQNLNHDAMYWYRQDPGQGLRLIYYSQIVNDFQKGDIAEGYSVSREKKESFPLTVTSAQKNPTAFYLCASSTGGTNEKLFFGSGTQLSVL.